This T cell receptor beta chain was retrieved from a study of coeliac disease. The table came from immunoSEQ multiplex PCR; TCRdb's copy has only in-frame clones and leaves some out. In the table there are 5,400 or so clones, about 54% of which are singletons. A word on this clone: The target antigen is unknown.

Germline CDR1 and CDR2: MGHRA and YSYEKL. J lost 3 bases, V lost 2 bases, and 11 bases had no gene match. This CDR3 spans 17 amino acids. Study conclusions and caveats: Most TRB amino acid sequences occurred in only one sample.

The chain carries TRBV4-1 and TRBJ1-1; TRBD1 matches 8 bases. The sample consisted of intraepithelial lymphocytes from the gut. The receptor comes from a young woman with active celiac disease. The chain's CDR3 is CASSQPSDRGKDTEAFF. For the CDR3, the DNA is TGCGCCAGCAGCCAACCATCCGACAGGGGCAAGGACACTGAAGCTTTCTTT.